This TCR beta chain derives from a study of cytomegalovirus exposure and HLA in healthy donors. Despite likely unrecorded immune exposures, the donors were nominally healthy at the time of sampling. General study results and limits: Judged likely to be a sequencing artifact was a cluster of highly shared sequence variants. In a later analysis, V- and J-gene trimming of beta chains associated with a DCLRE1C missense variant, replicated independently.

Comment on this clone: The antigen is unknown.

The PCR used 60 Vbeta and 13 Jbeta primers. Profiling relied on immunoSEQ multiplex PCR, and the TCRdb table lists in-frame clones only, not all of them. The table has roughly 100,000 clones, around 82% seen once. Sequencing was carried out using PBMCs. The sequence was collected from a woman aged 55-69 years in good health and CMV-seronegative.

In nucleotides, the CDR3 is TGTGCCAGCAGCTTAGGTTGGGGGATGGTCGGGAGGGTTGGCAATGAGCAGTTCTTC. Protein sequence: CASSLGWGMVGRVGNEQFF. The chain links TRBV7-8 to TRBJ2-1; TRBD2 agrees at 8 bases. Germline V gene sequence: CDR1 SGHVS, CDR2 FQNEAQ. The CDR3 has 19 residues. J was trimmed by 6 bases and V by 1 base; bases with no gene match: 17. Together with reference TRBV7-8 and TRBJ2-1, the CDR3 gives the full variable domain: GAGVSQSPRYKVAKRGQDVALRCDPISGHVSLFWYQQALGQGPEFLTYFQNEAQLDKSGLPSDRFFAERPEGSVSTLKIQRTQQEDSAVYLCASSLGWGMVGRVGNEQFFGPGTRLTVL.